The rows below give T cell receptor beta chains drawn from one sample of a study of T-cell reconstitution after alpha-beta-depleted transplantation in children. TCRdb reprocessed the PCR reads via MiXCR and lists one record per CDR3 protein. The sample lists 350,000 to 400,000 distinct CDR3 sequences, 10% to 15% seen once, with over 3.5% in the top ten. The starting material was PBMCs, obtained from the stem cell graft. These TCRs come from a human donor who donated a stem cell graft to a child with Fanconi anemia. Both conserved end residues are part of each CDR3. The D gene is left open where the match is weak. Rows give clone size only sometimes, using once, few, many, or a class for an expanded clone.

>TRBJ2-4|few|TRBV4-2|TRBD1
CASSPFPGQHIQYF
TGTGCCAGCAGCCCTTTCCCGGGACAGCATATTCAGTACTTC
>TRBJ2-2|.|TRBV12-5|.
CASVLQDNLNTGELFF
TGTGCTAGTGTTCTCCAAGATAACCTGAACACCGGGGAGCTGTTTTTT
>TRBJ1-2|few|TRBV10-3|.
CAISDDLRFYGYTF
TGTGCCATCAGTGATGACCTAAGGTTCTATGGCTACACCTTC
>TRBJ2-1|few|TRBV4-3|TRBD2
CASSQDRRGGSYNEQFF
TGCGCCAGCAGCCAAGATAGGCGGGGGGGCTCCTACAATGAGCAGTTCTTC
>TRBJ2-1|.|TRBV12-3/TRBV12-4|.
CASSFSERNEQFF
TGTGCCAGCAGTTTCTCCGAGCGAAATGAGCAGTTCTTC
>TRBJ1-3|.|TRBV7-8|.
CASSALARTGNTIYF
TGTGCCAGCAGCGCACTCGCACGGACTGGAAACACCATATATTTT
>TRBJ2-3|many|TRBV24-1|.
CATSDLESGDTQYF
TGTGCCACCAGTGATTTAGAAAGCGGAGATACGCAGTATTTT
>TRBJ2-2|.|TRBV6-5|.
CASAPGSETGELFF
TGTGCCAGCGCCCCAGGGAGTGAAACCGGGGAGCTGTTTTTT
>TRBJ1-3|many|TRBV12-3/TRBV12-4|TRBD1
CASSQGQGDTIYF
TGTGCCAGCAGTCAAGGACAGGGAGACACCATATATTTT
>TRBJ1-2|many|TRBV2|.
CASSLGQSGYTF
TGTGCCAGCAGCCTGGGACAAAGTGGCTACACCTTC
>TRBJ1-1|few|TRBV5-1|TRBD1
CASSYDRASEAFF
TGCGCCAGCAGCTACGACAGGGCGTCAGAAGCTTTCTTT
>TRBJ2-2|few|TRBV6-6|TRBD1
CASRGTGDGELFF
TGTGCCAGCAGGGGAACAGGGGACGGGGAGCTGTTTTTT
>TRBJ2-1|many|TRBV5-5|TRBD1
CASSLTGDTEQFF
TGTGCCAGCAGTCTGACAGGGGACACTGAGCAGTTCTTC
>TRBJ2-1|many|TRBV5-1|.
CASSFQQGGYNEQFF
TGCGCCAGCAGCTTCCAACAGGGAGGCTACAATGAGCAGTTCTTC
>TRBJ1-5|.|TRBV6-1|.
CASSPFTGSNQPQHF
TGTGCCAGCAGTCCTTTCACAGGGAGCAATCAGCCCCAGCATTTT
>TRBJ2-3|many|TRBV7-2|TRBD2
CASSSAGGTQYF
TGTGCCAGCAGCTCGGCGGGGGGTACGCAGTATTTT
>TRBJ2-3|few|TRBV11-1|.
CASSFAATDTQYF
TGTGCCAGCAGCTTTGCGGCCACAGATACGCAGTATTTT
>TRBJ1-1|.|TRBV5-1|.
CASSGLTGNTEAFF
TGCGCCAGCAGCGGACTGACGGGGAACACTGAAGCTTTCTTT
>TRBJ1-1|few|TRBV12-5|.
CASGLEDINTEAFF
TGTGCTAGTGGTCTGGAGGACATTAACACTGAAGCTTTCTTT
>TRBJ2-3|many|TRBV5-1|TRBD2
CASSPRGSGVADTQYF
TGCGCCAGCAGCCCCCGGGGTAGCGGGGTGGCAGATACGCAGTATTTT